This T cell receptor beta chain came from a study of cytotoxic CD8 clonotypes in ibrutinib-treated CLL (dated by TCRdb to the early 2020s). Broadly, across the study: In this cohort, 15 patients were treatment-naive and some 10 were relapsed/refractory, while some 18 had unmutated IGHV. Partial responses were observed in roughly 25 patients and complete responses in 2; after a median follow-up of 68 months, remission was maintained in 15 or so patients and progression was observed in 12. The response samples were drawn at a median of roughly twelve months into treatment, with a range of roughly 6 to 36 months. On average, each sample had some 250,000 productive templates and under 95,000 productive rearrangements. Longitudinal samples were obtainable from about 30% of the 86 participants in the trial. Cryopreserved peripheral blood mononuclear cells were obtained before treatment, at response, and at either sustained remission or disease progression. Every sample from remission and from progressive disease was obtained while the patients were still on ibrutinib. On the study overall, not on this receptor specifically: Baseline clonality exceeded that of age-matched healthy donors and correlated strongly with circulating CD8+ T-cell counts. Public clonotypes were found to be uncommon and were observed to contract or remain stable during treatment; the increase in clonality was shown to reflect expansion of private clonotypes at ibrutinib response. Sampling times were not matched between sustained-remission and progressing patients, and lymph node repertoires were not studied. An increase in clonality was observed at ibrutinib response, with clonality remaining stable during sustained remission and falling back toward baseline at progression.

This clone was observed a handful of times. Its cognate antigen has yet to be identified. Per-base qualities were not stored, and no clone one base away is much larger. On a MiSeq, deep resolution sequencing aimed for a depth between 1 in 1 million and 1 in 200,000 T cells, with each clonotype covered 10x on average. The immunoSEQ hsTCRB Kit was used to generate the TCR beta libraries. The study's own analysis went as follows. Data were analyzed with ImmunoSEQ Data Assistant and ImmunoSEQ Analyzer, with V, D and J genes assigned per IMGT definitions. Clonality, which ranges from 0 to 1, was calculated by subtracting the normalized Shannon entropy of productive rearrangement frequencies from one. Only overrepresented clonotypes making up at least 0.05% of each patient's repertoire were included in the public clonotype analysis. Thirteen age-matched healthy donor repertoires from immuneACCESS were used as controls for clonality. The table was pulled from immuneACCESS by TCRdb, which kept in-frame rearrangements only. Such tables lose some clones; where checked, under half of the loss comes from unresolved V genes, and the rest has no known cause. V and J calls plus clone size are reproduced from that table; the DNA served to infer D and trimming. This sample comprises about 120,000 clones, under 70% of them detected only once. The top ten constitute 30% to 45% of the sample.

The time point label for this specimen denotes: around 2 years on ibrutinib. For TCR beta library preparation, approximately 2 micrograms of genomic DNA were isolated from cryopreserved PBMCs. High-throughput TCR beta sequencing was performed on longitudinal blood samples from CLL patients receiving ibrutinib monotherapy. The patients were enrolled in a single-center, open-label phase 2 trial of ibrutinib monotherapy. V has 4 bases trimmed and J has 6 bases trimmed; junction bases matching no gene number 6. The germline V gene specifies SGDLS as CDR1 and YYNGEE as CDR2. The CDR3 runs 15 residues from the cysteine to the phenylalanine. Only the CDR3 portion is preserved as DNA: 45 bases, with reading frame beginning at the first base.

The specimen was PBMCs, collected after 24 months of ibrutinib treatment. The chain joins TRBV9 to TRBJ1-6, and 8 bases in between align with TRBD1. This TCR was sampled from a human donor with chronic lymphocytic leukemia. The DNA is as follows: TGTGCCAGCAGCTTCGGACAGGGACTTAATTCACCCCTCCACTTT. This is translated as CASSFGQGLNSPLHF.